These T cell receptor beta chains were read from a single sample in a study of blood T cell repertoires in COVID-19. TCRdb's copy holds only in-frame clones and misses some; the assay was immunoSEQ multiplex PCR. Of about 200,000 clones listed, about 90% are singletons. Material: PBMCs or T cells enriched from blood (not recorded which). All receptors derive from a young woman who had recovered from COVID-19. CDR3s include the opening cysteine and the closing phenylalanine or tryptophan. Each record gives: J gene, D gene, V gene, clone size, CDR3 protein, CDR3 DNA. D genes are given only for firm matches. Rows give clone size only sometimes, using once, few, many, or a class for an expanded clone.

J gene: TRBJ2-3
D gene: TRBD1
V gene: TRBV29-1
clone size: .
CDR3 protein: CSVYRGGGTDTQYF
CDR3 DNA: TGCAGCGTTTACAGGGGTGGGGGCACAGATACGCAGTATTTT

J gene: TRBJ2-1
D gene: TRBD1
V gene: TRBV24-1
clone size: .
CDR3 protein: CATSDGRDSGNEQFF
CDR3 DNA: TGTGCCACCAGTGACGGTCGGGACAGTGGGAATGAGCAGTTCTTC

J gene: TRBJ1-2
D gene: .
V gene: TRBV3-1/TRBV3-2
clone size: .
CDR3 protein: CASSQDTGIGYTF
CDR3 DNA: TGTGCCAGCAGCCAAGATACCGGGATTGGCTACACCTTC

J gene: TRBJ1-5
D gene: .
V gene: TRBV5-1
clone size: .
CDR3 protein: CASSQGQGPNQPQHF
CDR3 DNA: TGCGCCAGCAGCCAAGGGCAGGGCCCCAATCAGCCCCAGCATTTT

J gene: TRBJ1-1
D gene: .
V gene: TRBV29-1
clone size: once
CDR3 protein: CSVDVIEAFF
CDR3 DNA: TGCAGCGTTGACGTTATAGAAGCTTTCTTT

J gene: TRBJ1-6
D gene: TRBD1
V gene: TRBV7-2
clone size: few
CDR3 protein: CASSAGTGGNRPGSPLHF
CDR3 DNA: TGTGCCAGCAGCGCCGGGACAGGGGGGAATAGGCCGGGTTCACCCCTCCACTTT

J gene: TRBJ2-2
D gene: .
V gene: TRBV25-1
clone size: few
CDR3 protein: CASSVTGNTGELFF
CDR3 DNA: TGTGCCAGCAGTGTAACAGGGAACACCGGGGAGCTGTTTTTT

J gene: TRBJ2-5
D gene: TRBD1
V gene: TRBV9
clone size: .
CDR3 protein: CASSVTDRGVETQYF
CDR3 DNA: TGTGCCAGCAGCGTAACTGACAGGGGAGTCGAGACCCAGTACTTC

J gene: TRBJ1-1
D gene: .
V gene: TRBV29-1
clone size: .
CDR3 protein: CSVAGRLNTEAFF
CDR3 DNA: TGCAGCGTTGCGGGGAGGCTGAACACTGAAGCTTTCTTT

J gene: TRBJ1-2
D gene: .
V gene: TRBV9
clone size: .
CDR3 protein: CASSPAGEAYGYTF
CDR3 DNA: TGTGCCAGCAGCCCCGCGGGGGAGGCCTATGGCTACACCTTC

J gene: TRBJ1-1
D gene: .
V gene: TRBV7-6
clone size: .
CDR3 protein: CASSLGPTIQGRNTEAFF
CDR3 DNA: TGTGCCAGCAGCTTAGGCCCTACGATACAGGGACGGAACACTGAAGCTTTCTTT

J gene: TRBJ1-3
D gene: .
V gene: TRBV5-6
clone size: .
CDR3 protein: CASSHTGSLRNTIYF
CDR3 DNA: TGTGCCAGCAGCCACACAGGGAGTTTAAGAAACACCATATATTTT

J gene: TRBJ1-1
D gene: .
V gene: TRBV6-5
clone size: .
CDR3 protein: CASSYGSAAENEAFF
CDR3 DNA: TGTGCCAGCAGTTACGGAAGCGCGGCGGAGAATGAAGCTTTCTTT

J gene: TRBJ2-7
D gene: TRBD1
V gene: TRBV19
clone size: .
CDR3 protein: CASTKAGQGYEQYF
CDR3 DNA: TGTGCCAGTACCAAAGCAGGACAGGGCTACGAGCAGTACTTC

J gene: TRBJ2-1
D gene: .
V gene: TRBV29-1
clone size: .
CDR3 protein: CSARQVNPPLQNEQFF
CDR3 DNA: TGCAGCGCTCGACAGGTCAATCCCCCTCTACAGAATGAGCAGTTCTTC